This T cell receptor beta chain is drawn from a study of naive CD8 T cells in extremely preterm neonates. The repertoire was sequenced with immunoSEQ multiplex PCR; TCRdb's copy has only in-frame clones and lacks some. The data contain over 4,000 clones, about 95% of them singletons. Extremely preterm deliveries at about 23-27 weeks of gestation provided the preterm samples. Findings of the study overall: Preterm CDR3s were shorter than older groups', with fewer N additions and less trimming. Compared with all age groups, preterm neonates showed less repertoire richness.

Germline CDR1 is SNHLY and CDR2 is FYNNEI. This CDR3 is 14 amino acids long. V gave up 3 bases and J gave up 3 bases, with 6 bases separating them. About this clone: Its antigen remains unknown.

The rearrangement uses TRBV2 and TRBJ2-6; no definite D call. Input material: naive CD8+ T cells from cord blood. This receptor was identified in a boy who was born preterm. CDR3 loop: CASSEGFGANVLTF. CDR3 in DNA: TGTGCCAGCAGTGAGGGGTTTGGGGCCAACGTCCTGACTTTC.